The subject of this entry is one T cell receptor beta chain. The antigen it binds to is not known. One base away there is no much larger clone; base qualities are not given. Measured from the cysteine to the phenylalanine, the CDR3 is 11 residues long. The only DNA kept is the CDR3, 33 bases in frame from the first base. In the germline V gene, CDR1 corresponds to MNHEY and CDR2 to SVGAGI. V is reduced by 6 bases and J by 4 bases, leaving a spacing of 6 bases between them. This record comes from a study of Ad26.COV2.S vaccination and SARS-CoV-2 variants listed by TCRdb under 2021. In terms of the full investigation: Vaccine-arm donors came from COV1001, a multicentre, randomized, double-blind, placebo-controlled phase I-IIa trial of Ad26.COV2.S in healthy adults. Trial participants were randomized into five groups of five: low-dose or high-dose Ad26.COV2.S given once or twice, or placebo on both occasions. Ad26.COV2.S was administered intramuscularly at 5 x 10^10 or 1 x 10^11 viral particles, either as a single shot or as two shots given 56 days apart. TCRbeta repertoire sequencing served as the tool for gauging how specific and how broad the SARS-CoV-2-reactive T cell receptors were following Ad26.COV2.S vaccination. Investigators did not know the trial group allocation while performing experiments and assessing outcomes. The TCR-sequenced set comprised approximately 32 samples: around 20 Ad26.COV2.S vaccine recipients, 5 placebo recipients and 8 SARS-CoV-2 convalescent individuals. Overall study outcomes, separate from this receptor: After vaccination, spike-specific CD8+ and CD4+ T cell responses were reported to show substantial breadth. The study was not powered for comparison of responses between vaccine doses or regimens. Vaccine and placebo recipients had comparable non-spike TCR breadth, which fits with the vaccine containing only spike. The authors noted that total T cell responses may have been underestimated by the TCR breadth and depth analyses. Compared with placebo recipients, Ad26.COV2.S recipients showed higher spike-specific TCR breadth (P = 0.0014).

TCRbeta CDR3 regions were sequenced with the immunoSEQ Assay. After extraction, genomic DNA underwent amplification by bias-controlled multiplex PCR, followed by high-throughput sequencing. The original pipeline was this. To quantify the absolute abundance of every unique TCRbeta CDR3 region, sequences were collapsed and filtered. T cell fraction was estimated by normalizing TCRbeta template counts to usable DNA, with usable DNA measured through amplification of reference genes found in all nucleated cells. Repertoire TCRs were annotated as SARS-CoV-2-specific by exact matching of V gene, CDR3 amino acid sequence and J gene to a known reactive TCR set. The reference SARS-CoV-2 TCR set was obtained from MIRA and was filtered for enrichment in COVID-19-positive ImmuneCODE repertoires, whereby public or cross-reactive TCRs were removed. Using the MIRA antigens, annotated TCRs were further analysed by specific ORF or by position within an ORF. Breadth was defined as annotated unique rearrangements over total unique productive rearrangements; depth was the summed frequency of those rearrangements. Two-sided Wilcoxon rank-sum tests were applied when comparing TCR breadth between groups. Held by TCRdb, this immuneACCESS table contains in-frame sequences only and omits some clones. Under half of the omission traces to an unresolved V gene where checked; the cause of the rest is unknown. Clonal size and the V and J genes are those of that table, whereas D and trimming came from the DNA. The sample table holds about 680,000 clones, of which more than 80% were seen once. The top ten clones comprise roughly 1.5% of the sample.

Per the publication, the treatment or condition label means: about 20 received Ad26.COV2.S at low or high dose, single or two shots; about 5 received placebo; per-sample allocation not given. For vaccine and placebo recipients, repertoires were sequenced using samples collected on day 63 after the first injection. Cohort 1b enrolled fewer than 30 adults aged 18-55 years at a single site in Boston, USA, between 29 July and 7 August 2020. Ad26.COV2.S consisted of a replication-incompetent adenovirus type 26 vector by which a prefusion-stabilized SARS-CoV-2 spike protein from the original Wuhan strain was expressed.

The source is a person between 18 and 59 years old who received the Ad26.COV2.S COVID-19 vaccine or a placebo. The chain is encoded by TRBV6-5 joined to TRBJ1-1; the D gene identity is not certain. Source: peripheral blood, taken in a trial of Ad26.COV2.S vaccine versus placebo. The bases read TGTGCCAGCAGGTGGCCCACTGAAGCTTTCTTT. This translates into CASRWPTEAFF.